This T cell receptor (beta chain) was captured by sequencing in a study of blood T cell repertoires in COVID-19 (dated by TCRdb to the early 2020s). Study-wide context: The collaborator samples originated in the United States, Italy and Spain and spanned the acute and convalescent phases of COVID-19. The dataset comprised deeply sampled blood TCRbeta repertoires from subjects exposed to, actively infected with, or recovered from COVID-19. Where available, HLA class I and class II types were taken from metadata supplied by the sample provider and were not determined by assay-based typing. The prospective study material was composed of cDNA or gDNA derived from T cells, B-cell-depleted T cells, or PBMCs. A de-identified subject ID, COVID-19 status, age in years and sex were almost always included in the sample metadata. The repertoires were released in a freely available public database meant as a resource for research on the immune response to SARS-CoV-2. The samples were drawn from two sources: the first 160 participants of the ongoing ImmuneRACE study, and 1,000 to 1,500 subjects contributed by 6 global collaborators.

Overall study results and their limits: Clinical and demographic metadata were provided uncurated, with the amount varying by source and participant.

Of note for this clone: Its antigen is currently not known. Base qualities are not at hand, and no much larger clone is one base apart.

V is clipped by 6 bases and J by 1 base, and the sequence between their germline boundaries is 12 bases long. As encoded in the germline V gene, CDR1 is MNHEY while CDR2 is SVGAGI. The CDR3 runs 14 amino acids, cysteine and phenylalanine included. The kept DNA is CDR3 alone, 42 bases in frame from the first base. TCRbeta CDR3 regions were amplified from genomic DNA using the immunoSEQ Assay, a bias-controlled multiplex PCR. Under the source paper's analysis protocol: Within the assay, amplification of reference gene primers was used to estimate how many nucleated cells each sample contained. To quantify the absolute abundance of each unique TCRbeta CDR3 rearrangement, sequence reads were collapsed and filtered. Productive Simpson clonality was computed per sample as the square root of Simpson's diversity index over productive rearrangements. Sourced from immuneACCESS, this table was stored by TCRdb with only in-frame sequences that have V and J called. A share of the clones is absent; for the studies checked, an unresolved V gene accounts for under half, and the remainder has no known explanation. D and trimming were read from the DNA, whereas the V and J calls and clone size are those reported in that table. For this sample there are 150,000 to 200,000 clones; more than 75% appear just once. About 15% of the sample goes to the ten largest clones.

In the prospective study, participants were roughly 18 to 89 years old, resided in about two dozen geographic areas of the United States, and were enrolled through a virtual design. In the prospective study, participants were assigned to cohorts based on the clinical history participants reported in a screening survey and a study questionnaire. In the prospective study, mobile phlebotomists collected whole blood, serum and a nasopharyngeal or oropharyngeal swab from each participant. Additional blood draws and questionnaires over a roughly two-month period could optionally be provided by prospective study participants. Before DNA extraction, blood samples from the prospective study were shipped at room temperature or frozen.

This TCR was sampled from a woman aged 45-59 years with acute COVID-19. The V gene is TRBV6-5 and the J gene is TRBJ1-2, and possibly TRBD1, on 5 matching bases. The sample consisted of PBMCs or T cells enriched from blood (not recorded which). The encoded CDR3 is CASRGGALNYGYTF. The bases are TGTGCCAGCAGAGGAGGGGCCCTTAACTATGGCTACACCTTC.